The text below deals with one T cell receptor beta chain. The clone's antigen remains unknown. Base-call qualities are not available, and no considerably larger clone is one nucleotide away. The method was the immunoSEQ multiplex PCR assay. Adaptive Biotechnologies handled the TCRB amplification, library preparation, sequencing and preliminary bioinformatics at Survey level resolution. For TCRB sequencing, genomic DNA from the sorted cTfh populations was amplified by multiplex PCR. The original pipeline was this. In R, clonality was calculated as 1 minus the normalized Shannon entropy, and the Gini index was computed using the R package ineq. Overlap score was the summed counts of shared sequences divided by total counts of all sequences in both compared samples. Significance of shared clonotypes was assessed by Fisher's exact test, with a theoretical repertoire of 10^7 TCRB sequences assumed. In TCRdb, the immuneACCESS table is reduced to in-frame sequences with V and J assigned. These tables do not hold every clone; where another copy was compared, an unresolved V gene accounts for under half, and the others remain unexplained. That table supplies the V and J calls and clone size; D and trimming were determined from the DNA. The sample yields over 650 clones; less than 75% were counted once. Under 8% of the sample is taken by the ten largest.

Counted from cysteine to phenylalanine, this CDR3 has 15 amino acids. Kept here is only the CDR3 DNA, which spans 45 bases and is read in frame from base 1. Trimming removed 2 bases from V and 3 bases from J, leaving 13 bases between the germline ends. CDR1 SGHTA and CDR2 FQGNSA are derived from the germline V gene. The intended sense of this specimen's time point label: 2015-2016 season, 7 days after influenza vaccination. Adults were given seasonal inactivated influenza vaccine (Fluvarix), and sorted blood CD4 subsets were followed by TCRB sequencing before and after vaccination. To be eligible, subjects had to live in the community and must not have received influenza vaccine in the previous 6 months. Exclusions included influenza vaccine contraindications, substance abuse, HIV/AIDS, active malignancy, immunomodulatory medication and active illness such as respiratory infection. At each time point, about 35 to 100 mL of blood was collected. Non-naive CD4+CXCR5+PD-1+ cells were defined as circulating Tfh and were sorted into ICOS+CD38+ and ICOS-CD38- fractions. Ficoll-Paque PLUS or SepMate separation was used to isolate PBMC. Before DNA was extracted, the cell subsets were sorted from PBMC using a BD FACS Aria.

The data derive from a study of follicular helper T cells after annual influenza vaccination (dated by TCRdb to 2016 to 2017). General notes on the study: After each seasonal influenza vaccination, blood was collected on days 0, 7 and 28. Some subjects were followed across successive annual vaccinations spanning the 2013-2014, 2014-2015 and 2015-2016 seasons to study recall of cTfh clones. The 2015 samples were processed right after collection, while the 2013-2014 samples were cryopreserved. One week after vaccination, a second recruited cohort of roughly eleven subjects (Table S1) displayed a similar ICOS+CD38+ cTfh response. Six subjects had multi-year samples: four covered two vaccination seasons and two covered three seasons.

What the study reported, not specific to this receptor: With successive annual vaccinations, a recurrent oligoclonal ICOS+CD38+ cTfh response was recalled, and this response contained tetramer and AIM influenza-specific clonotypes. Rare clonotypes could not be sampled because productive TCRB sequences were recovered from only roughly 9-20% of the analyzed cells. ICOS+CD38+ cTfh clonality correlated with the frequency of that population, and its change correlated with the change in circulating plasmablast frequency. Day 7 ICOS+CD38+ clones were most often found later in ICOS-CD38- cTfh, suggesting that subset may serve as a memory reservoir.

This clonotype originated in an adult who received the influenza vaccine. The chain joins TRBV7-2 to TRBJ2-5; the D gene may be TRBD1 or TRBD2, since each aligns over 5 bases. The sample in question was CXCR5+ CD38+ circulating T follicular helper cells from blood, obtained 7 days after influenza vaccination. Per the publication, the cell subset or site label means: circulating Tfh, non-naive CD4+CXCR5+PD-1+ (ICOS+CD38+ or ICOS-CD38-). The CDR3 protein sequence reads: CASSLPQGVKETQYF. The nucleotides are TGTGCCAGCAGCTTACCGCAGGGAGTTAAAGAGACCCAGTACTTC.